These 8 T cell receptor beta chains originate from one sample sequenced in a study of radiotherapy plus CTLA-4 blockade in lung cancer. Measured with immunoSEQ multiplex PCR; TCRdb has only the in-frame clones, and not every one. Of about 73,000 clones in the sample, about nine tenths were seen once. The sequences come from peripheral blood, collected from a patient treated with radiotherapy plus ipilimumab. The receptor set was obtained from a human donor with non-small cell lung cancer that progressed on radiotherapy plus ipilimumab.

This rearrangement joins TRBV5-1 to TRBJ1-2; 10 bases agree with TRBD1. Germline assignment: CDR1 SGHRS and CDR2 YFSETQ. The CDR3 spans 15 residues. The V segment lost 1 base and the J segment 7 bases; nucleotides outside the gene matches: 7. The CDR3 here is CASSLMGTGETGYTF. Here the CDR3 DNA reads TGCGCCAGCAGCTTGATGGGGACAGGGGAGACTGGCTACACCTTC.

This chain uses TRBV5-4 with TRBJ2-7; D is possibly TRBD2 (6 bases). The CDR3 loop spans 14 amino acids. V gave up 3 bases and J gave up 3 bases, with 13 bases separating them. From germline, CDR1 is SGHNT and CDR2 YYREEE (reference sequence). CDR3 amino acids: CASSYNSGHYEQYF. For the CDR3, the DNA is TGTGCCAGCAGCTATAATAGCGGCCACTACGAGCAGTACTTC.

The chain recombines TRBV2 with TRBJ1-2; 9 bases align to TRBD1. CDR3 length: 13 residues. The V segment lost 3 bases and the J segment 4 bases; nucleotides outside the gene matches: 0. Germline assignment: CDR1 SNHLY and CDR2 FYNNEI. The CDR3 bases are TGTGCCAGCAGTGAGGACAGGGGCTATGGCTACACCTTC. Amino acids: CASSEDRGYGYTF.

The chain has TRBV29-1 and TRBJ2-1; 8 bases fit TRBD2. Trimming at V came to 1 base and at J to 7 bases, leaving 6 bases not matched to a gene. Germline V gives CDR1 SQVTM, CDR2 ANQGSEA. This CDR3 region has 14 residues. The DNA of the CDR3 is TGCAGCGTTGAAGCGGGAGGGTTTTGGAATGAGCAGTTCTTC. Its translation is CSVEAGGFWNEQFF.

The V gene is TRBV7-9, the J gene TRBJ2-1; the D gene could be TRBD1 or TRBD2 (5 bases each). Trimming removed 3 bases from V and 7 bases from J, with 7 bases in between. The germline CDR1 and CDR2 sequences are SEHNR and FQNEAQ (reference sequence). The CDR3 sequence is 12 residues long. The CDR3 bases are TGTGCCAGCAGCTTGGGGGAGAATGAGCAGTTCTTC. Residues: CASSLGENEQFF.

J is TRBJ1-1 and V is TRBV29-1; TRBD1 agrees at 8 bases. Germline CDR1 SQVTM, CDR2 ANQGSEA. The CDR3 consists of 12 residues. Losses at the gene ends were 6 bases for V and 2 bases for J; bases not matched to a gene: 2. CDR3 sequence (DNA): TGCAGCGTCGACAGGGGAAACACTGAAGCTTTCTTT. Residues: CSVDRGNTEAFF.

V usage is TRBV7-3 and J usage is TRBJ2-2, with TRBD1 matching 8 bases. CDR1 and CDR2 from the germline V gene are SGHTA and FQGTGA. The CDR3 totals 15 residues. J was trimmed by 6 bases and V by 5 bases; bases with no gene match: 8. The CDR3 sequence: CASSVSGGPSGELFF. In nucleotides, the CDR3 is TGTGCCAGCAGCGTCTCAGGGGGCCCATCCGGGGAGCTGTTTTTT.

CDR3 DNA: TGCGCCAGCAGCGACGAGGGACTACCGGGTGGGTACGAGCAGTACTTC. Translation: CASSDEGLPGGYEQYF. The chain uses TRBV5-1 and TRBJ2-7, with TRBD2 matching over 7 bases. Germline CDR1 is SGHRS and CDR2 is YFSETQ. CDR3 length: 16 residues. V shed 4 bases and J 4 bases; nucleotides not matched to a gene: 14.